Following are 9 T cell receptor beta chains from one sample sequenced in a study of blood T cell repertoires in COVID-19. Profiled with immunoSEQ multiplex PCR; TCRdb holds only in-frame clones, not every one. Among under 550,000 clones listed, about 87% were seen once. Sequenced material: peripheral blood. These receptors were collected from a man aged 18 to 30 with COVID-19, enrolled during active disease.

The chain is built from TRBV6-5 and TRBJ2-7; 13 bases line up with TRBD2. V lost 4 bases to trimming and J lost 4 bases; unmatched junction nucleotides: 7. This CDR3 has 16 amino acids. CDR1 MNHEY and CDR2 SVGAGI come from the germline V gene. The CDR3 nucleotides are TGTGCCAGCAGTTGGACTAGCGGGAGAACGACGTACGAGCAGTACTTC. Translation: CASSWTSGRTTYEQYF.

The rearrangement uses TRBV5-1 and TRBJ2-7; TRBD1 might be the D (5 bases). This CDR3 has 13 residues. The V and J ends lost 0 bases and 3 bases respectively, with 7 bases between them. CDR1 and CDR2 (germline): SGHRS, YFSETQ. CDR3 DNA sequence: TGCGCCAGCAGCTTGGCCAGGGACTACGAGCAGTACTTC. This encodes CASSLARDYEQYF.

The J gene is TRBJ1-3, the V gene TRBV19, with 9 bases lining up with TRBD1. Trimming cost V 5 bases and J 5 bases; bases outside gene matches: 7. The CDR3 runs to 15 residues. Germline V lookup: CDR1 LNHDA, CDR2 SQIVND (reference sequence). DNA for the CDR3: TGTGCCAGTAGTGTCCGGGACAGGGCACGAAACACCATATATTTT. Protein: CASSVRDRARNTIYF. Full variable domain (missing parts from reference TRBV19 and TRBJ1-3): DGGITQSPKYLFRKEGQNVTLSCEQNLNHDAMYWYRQDPGQGLRLIYYSQIVNDFQKGDIAEGYSVSREKKESFPLTVTSAQKNPTAFYLCASSVRDRARNTIYFGEGSWLTVV.

This rearrangement joins TRBV6-1 to TRBJ1-5; 7 bases align to TRBD1. Germline CDR1 MNHNS, CDR2 SASEGT. V shed 1 base and J 5 bases; nucleotides not matched to a gene: 5. The CDR3 totals 15 residues. The CDR3: CASSEVGQGDQPQHF. The DNA for the CDR3 is TGTGCCAGCAGTGAAGTCGGGCAGGGGGATCAGCCCCAGCATTTT.

The genes are TRBV19 and TRBJ2-2; D possibly corresponds to TRBD1 (6 bases). Trimming took 5 bases from V and 4 from J, leaving 14 bases between them. This CDR3 has 15 residues. Germline lookup yields CDR1 LNHDA and CDR2 SQIVND (reference sequence). The CDR3 DNA sequence: TGTGCCAGTAGTTTTAGACAGGTCTTCACCGGGGAGCTGTTTTTT. Encoded protein: CASSFRQVFTGELFF.

The CDR3 sequence: CSASGQPAVGNEQFF. DNA of the CDR3: TGCAGTGCTAGTGGACAGCCGGCCGTAGGCAATGAGCAGTTCTTC. The chain combines TRBV20-1 with TRBJ2-1; D possibly corresponds to TRBD1 (6 bases). This CDR3 region has 15 residues. Deletions cut 3 bases from V and 6 bases from J, with 18 bases between. Per the germline V gene, CDR1 is DFQATT and CDR2 is SNEGSKA (reference sequence).

The chain is built from TRBV5-1 and TRBJ2-5, with D tentatively TRBD1 (5 bases). This CDR3 has 13 amino acids. Germline V lookup: CDR1 SGHRS, CDR2 YFSETQ. Trimming removed 0 bases at V and 8 bases at J, with 11 bases between. The DNA for the CDR3 is TGCGCCAGCAGCTTGGAAATCCAGGGAACCCAGTACTTC. Protein product: CASSLEIQGTQYF.

The chain couples TRBV5-1 to TRBJ1-4; no reliable D call. The CDR3 is made up of 19 amino acids. Germline CDR1 and CDR2: SGHRS and YFSETQ. The V end was cut by 4 bases, the J end by 0 bases, with 22 bases between. In nucleotides, the CDR3 is TGCGCCAGCAGCCCCACCGGGAGATTCGGCAGTTCAACTAATGAAAAACTGTTTTTT. Translated: CASSPTGRFGSSTNEKLFF. The whole variable domain, filled in from reference TRBV5-1 and TRBJ1-4, reads KAGVTQTPRYLIKTRGQQVTLSCSPISGHRSVSWYQQTPGQGLQFLFEYFSETQRNKGNFPGRFSGRQFSNSRSEMNVSTLELGDSALYLCASSPTGRFGSSTNEKLFFGSGTQLSVL.

The V and J genes are TRBV14 and TRBJ1-5, with D possibly matching TRBD1 (5 bases). CDR1 and CDR2 (germline): SGHDN, FVKESK. Deletions cut 5 bases from V and 2 bases from J, with 13 bases between. This CDR3 spans 15 amino acids. CDR3 loop: CASSARVRRNQPQHF. In DNA, the CDR3 is TGTGCCAGCAGCGCCAGGGTACGGCGCAATCAGCCCCAGCATTTT.